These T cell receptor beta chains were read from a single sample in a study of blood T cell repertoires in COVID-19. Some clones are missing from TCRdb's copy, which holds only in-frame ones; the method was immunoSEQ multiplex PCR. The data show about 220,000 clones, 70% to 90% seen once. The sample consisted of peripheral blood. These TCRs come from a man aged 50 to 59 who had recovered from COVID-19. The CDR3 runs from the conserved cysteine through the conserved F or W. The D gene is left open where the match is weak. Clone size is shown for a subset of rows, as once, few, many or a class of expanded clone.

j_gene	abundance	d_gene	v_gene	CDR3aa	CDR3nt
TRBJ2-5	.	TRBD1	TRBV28	CASSRGQGGETQYF	TGTGCCAGCAGTCGGGGACAGGGTGGAGAGACCCAGTACTTC
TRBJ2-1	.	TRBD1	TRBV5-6	CASSSYDRVRYNEQFF	TGTGCCAGCAGCTCGTATGACAGGGTAAGGTACAATGAGCAGTTCTTC
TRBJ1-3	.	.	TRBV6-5	CASKFGKRAGNTIYF	TGTGCCAGCAAATTCGGCAAGAGGGCGGGAAACACCATATATTTT
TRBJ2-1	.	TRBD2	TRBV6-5	CASISGTSGTNEQFF	TGTGCCAGCATCTCTGGGACTAGCGGGACCAATGAGCAGTTCTTC
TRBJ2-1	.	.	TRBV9	CASSVVGGDVYNEQFF	TGTGCCAGCAGCGTAGTAGGCGGGGATGTTTACAATGAGCAGTTCTTC
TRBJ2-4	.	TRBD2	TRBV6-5	CASSYSGAGKKNIQYF	TGTGCCAGCAGTTACAGCGGGGCAGGGAAGAAAAACATTCAGTACTTC
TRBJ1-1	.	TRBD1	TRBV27	CASSRDRAGTEAFF	TGTGCCAGCAGTAGAGACAGGGCGGGGACTGAAGCTTTCTTT
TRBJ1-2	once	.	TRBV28	CASSFGVSGYTF	TGTGCCAGCAGTTTCGGGGTCTCTGGCTACACCTTC
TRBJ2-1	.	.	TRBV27	CASSPTRGSYNEQFF	TGTGCCAGCAGTCCTACCCGGGGATCTTACAATGAGCAGTTCTTC
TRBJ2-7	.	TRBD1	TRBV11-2	CASSAWTGYEQYF	TGTGCCAGCAGCGCCTGGACAGGCTACGAGCAGTACTTC
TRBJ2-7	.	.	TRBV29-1	CSVTGYTSYEQYF	TGCAGCGTTACAGGGTATACCTCCTACGAGCAGTACTTC
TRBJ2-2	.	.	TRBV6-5	CASRQDGELFF	TGTGCCAGCAGACAGGACGGGGAGCTGTTTTTT
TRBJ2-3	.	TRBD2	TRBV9	CASSALLADTDTQYF	TGTGCCAGCAGCGCCCTGCTAGCGGACACAGATACGCAGTATTTT
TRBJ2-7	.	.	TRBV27	CASRITGQKYEQYF	TGTGCCAGCAGGATAACAGGACAGAAATACGAGCAGTACTTC
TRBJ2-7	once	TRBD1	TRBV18	CASSPRLDRGSYEQYF	TGTGCCAGCTCACCACGGCTCGACAGGGGCTCCTACGAGCAGTACTTC
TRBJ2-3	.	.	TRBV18	CASSPRSLPTDTQYF	TGTGCCAGCTCACCACGGAGCCTACCCACAGATACGCAGTATTTT
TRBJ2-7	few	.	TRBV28	CASSGLPYEQYF	TGTGCCAGCAGTGGACTCCCCTACGAGCAGTACTTC
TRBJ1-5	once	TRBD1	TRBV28	CASSTGGPNQPQHF	TGTGCCAGCTCGACAGGGGGCCCTAATCAGCCCCAGCATTTT
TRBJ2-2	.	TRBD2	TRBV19	CASRTGTSVTGELFF	TGTGCCAGTAGAACCGGGACTAGCGTAACCGGGGAGCTGTTTTTT
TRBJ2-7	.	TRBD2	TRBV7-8	CASSSKGTSVDEQYF	TGTGCCAGCAGCTCAAAAGGGACTAGCGTAGACGAGCAGTACTTC
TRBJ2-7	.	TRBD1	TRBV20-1	CSASPRDRAFYEQYF	TGCAGTGCTAGTCCTAGGGACAGGGCGTTTTACGAGCAGTACTTC
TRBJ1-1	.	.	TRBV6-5	CASSYRGSTEAFF	TGTGCCAGCAGTTACCGGGGTAGCACTGAAGCTTTCTTT
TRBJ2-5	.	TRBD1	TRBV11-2	CASSEAQGARRDQETQYF	TGTGCCAGCAGCGAAGCACAGGGGGCGAGGAGGGACCAAGAGACCCAGTACTTC
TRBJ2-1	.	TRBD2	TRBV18	CASLGGLAGGPSVKQFF	TGTGCCAGCTTGGGGGGGCTAGCGGGAGGCCCTTCCGTAAAGCAGTTCTTC
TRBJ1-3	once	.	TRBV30	CAWSTGSSGNTIYF	TGTGCCTGGAGTACGGGGAGCTCTGGAAACACCATATATTTT
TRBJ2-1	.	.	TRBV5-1	CASSLDGIGYNEQFF	TGCGCCAGCAGCTTGGACGGGATTGGCTACAATGAGCAGTTCTTC
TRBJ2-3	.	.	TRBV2	CASRFRERDTQYF	TGTGCCAGCAGATTTAGGGAGAGGGATACGCAGTATTTT
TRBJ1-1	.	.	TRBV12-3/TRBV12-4	CASSFLDRRGAFF	TGTGCCAGCAGTTTCCTCGACAGGCGTGGAGCTTTCTTT
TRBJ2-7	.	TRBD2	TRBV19	CASSHGTSGRYEQYF	TGTGCCAGTAGCCACGGGACTAGCGGACGCTACGAGCAGTACTTC
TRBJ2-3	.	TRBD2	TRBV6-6	CASSYRTSGRSDTQYF	TGTGCCAGCAGTTACCGGACTAGCGGGAGGTCAGATACGCAGTATTTT
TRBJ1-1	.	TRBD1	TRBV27	CASSSPAGGLTEAFF	TGTGCCAGCAGTTCTCCAGCAGGGGGCCTCACTGAAGCTTTCTTT
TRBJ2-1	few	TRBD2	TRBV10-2	CASRTSGKDEQFF	TGCGCCAGCAGGACTAGCGGGAAGGATGAGCAGTTCTTC
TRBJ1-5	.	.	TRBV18	CASSPGGGNQPQHF	TGTGCCAGCTCACCAGGGGGCGGCAATCAGCCCCAGCATTTT
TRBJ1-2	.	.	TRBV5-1	CASSADGDTGYTF	TGCGCCAGCAGCGCCGACGGGGATACGGGCTACACCTTC
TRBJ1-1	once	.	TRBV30	CAWAISTGRAFF	TGTGCCTGGGCCATCTCCACAGGGAGAGCTTTCTTT
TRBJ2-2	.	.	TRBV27	CASSSPDRTVGELFF	TGTGCCAGCAGTTCTCCAGACAGGACGGTCGGGGAGCTGTTTTTT
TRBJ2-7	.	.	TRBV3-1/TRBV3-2	CASSVHEKSYEQYF	TGTGCCAGCAGTGTGCACGAGAAATCCTACGAGCAGTACTTC
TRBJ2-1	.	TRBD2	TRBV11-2	CASSLELAGGVNEQFF	TGTGCCAGCAGCTTAGAACTAGCGGGAGGGGTCAATGAGCAGTTCTTC
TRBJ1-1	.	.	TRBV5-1	CASSLIGQAFEAFF	TGCGCCAGCAGCTTGATTGGACAAGCCTTTGAAGCTTTCTTT
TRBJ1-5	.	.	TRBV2	CASSERQNSNQPQHF	TGTGCCAGCAGTGAAAGACAGAATAGCAATCAGCCCCAGCATTTT
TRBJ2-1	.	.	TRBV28	CASRALPGEQFF	TGTGCCAGCAGAGCCTTACCAGGTGAGCAGTTCTTC
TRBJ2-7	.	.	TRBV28	CASSPPTSSYEQYF	TGTGCCAGCAGTCCCCCAACTAGCAGCTACGAGCAGTACTTC
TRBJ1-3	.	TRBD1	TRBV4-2	CASSQAVGQGRNTIYF	TGTGCCAGCAGCCAAGCGGTCGGACAGGGTAGAAACACCATATATTTT
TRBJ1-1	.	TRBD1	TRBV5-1	CASSMRQGNTEAFF	TGCGCCAGCAGCATGCGACAGGGAAACACTGAAGCTTTCTTT
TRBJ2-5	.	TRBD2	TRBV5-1	CASSLTSVYQETQYF	TGCGCCAGCAGCTTAACTAGCGTGTATCAAGAGACCCAGTACTTC
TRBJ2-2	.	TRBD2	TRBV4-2	CASSPSTIRGTRVRGELFF	TGTGCCAGCAGCCCAAGCACCATCAGAGGGACTAGGGTTCGGGGGGAGCTGTTTTTT
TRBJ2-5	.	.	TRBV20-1	CSALRGETQYF	TGCAGTGCTCTCAGAGGCGAGACCCAGTACTTC
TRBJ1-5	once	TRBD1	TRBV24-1	CATSKGQSNQPQHF	TGTGCCACCAGCAAGGGACAGTCCAATCAGCCCCAGCATTTT
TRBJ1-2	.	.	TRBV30	CAWSTGALSGYTF	TGTGCCTGGAGTACTGGGGCACTAAGTGGCTACACCTTC
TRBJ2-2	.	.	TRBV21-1	CASSKPLESGELFF	TGTGCCAGCAGCAAACCCCTAGAAAGCGGGGAGCTGTTTTTT